The table lists the clone carrying this TCR beta chain with a few counts. The data derive from a study of shared clonotypes between healthy human individuals. CD8 cells regarded as naive lacked CD45RO, were positively chosen for CCR7, and omitted terminally differentiated effector memory CD45RA+ cells. This was a deep-level run. Produced via immunoSEQ multiplex PCR; TCRdb's table is partial and in-frame only. In the table there are around 2.1 million clones, more than 85% of which are singletons. CDR1 is LNHDA, CDR2 SQIVND, per germline (reference sequence). V lost 8 bases and J lost 5; bases outside the gene matches: 5. This CDR3 is built from 12 residues.

The sequencing sample was made of naive CD8+ T cells from PBMCs. The receptor was isolated from a man aged 18-30 years in good health. Some clones in this sample may be carry-over from other donors' samples. The rearrangement joins TRBV19 to TRBJ1-1; TRBD1 matches 7 bases. The CDR3 bases are TGTGCCAGTTTAACGACAGGGACTGAAGCTTTCTTT. As protein: CASLTTGTEAFF. The full variable domain, rest sourced from reference TRBV19 and TRBJ1-1, is DGGITQSPKYLFRKEGQNVTLSCEQNLNHDAMYWYRQDPGQGLRLIYYSQIVNDFQKGDIAEGYSVSREKKESFPLTVTSAQKNPTAFYLCASLTTGTEAFFGQGTRLTVV.